Listed here is a single T cell receptor (beta chain). The antigen is not known. This entry is derived from a study of neoadjuvant nivolumab and ipilimumab in lung cancer. Study-level findings and limits: Only two of four nivolumab-treated tumors gained richness and clonality by surgery.

Sequenced by immunoSEQ multiplex PCR; TCRdb stores in-frame clones only, minus some. Of tens of thousands of clones detected, more than 80% appear once; the ten largest clones hold 4% to 6%. Sequenced here: tumor tissue, sampled after neoadjuvant nivolumab, alone or with ipilimumab, at or shortly before surgery. The TCR was taken from an adult with non-small cell lung cancer.

The CDR3 nucleotides read TGTGCCACCACATACTGGGCGACCGGGGAGCTGTTTTTT. Encoded protein: CATTYWATGELFF. This chain links TRBV19 with TRBJ2-2; no firm D call. Trimming cost V 10 bases and J 5 bases, with 14 bases left between them. The CDR3 runs 13 residues. Germline V lookup: CDR1 LNHDA, CDR2 SQIVND (reference sequence).